Each of the 2 T cell receptor beta chains below was sequenced from the same sample in a study of blood T cell repertoires in COVID-19 (TCRdb year 2020). Receptor amplification or capture employed the immunoSEQ multiplex PCR assay. TCRdb's version of the immuneACCESS table is confined to in-frame rearrangements and falls short of the full clone set. An unresolved V gene accounts for under half of the shortfall where checked; the remainder is of unknown origin. The sample has 400,000 or so clones on record, 90% of them singletons. The ten top clones hold approximately 0.65% of the sample. The sequenced material came from PBMCs or T cells enriched from blood (not recorded which). Receptors originate from a man aged 18 to 29 who had recovered from COVID-19.

This chain links TRBV19 with TRBJ2-3; D remains unclear. V was trimmed by 3 bases and J by 0 bases, leaving 7 bases between them. Germline assignment: CDR1 LNHDA and CDR2 SQIVND (reference sequence). The CDR3 contains 14 residues. Here the CDR3 DNA reads TGTGCCAGTAGTATCGGTGTCAGCACAGATACGCAGTATTTT. This translates into CASSIGVSTDTQYF.

The rearrangement joins TRBV13 to TRBJ1-2, with D perhaps matching TRBD1 (6 bases). Trimming pared 2 bases from V and 7 bases from J, leaving 11 bases between. The CDR3 consists of 13 residues. The germline V gene encodes CDR1 PRHDT and CDR2 FYEKMQ (reference sequence). CDR3 in DNA: TGTGCCAGCAGCTTAAACCACAGGGTTGGCTACACCTTC. Translation gives CASSLNHRVGYTF.